These T cell receptor beta chains were read from a single sample in a study of CD8 T cells in Susac syndrome. TCRdb fed the immunoSEQ multiplex PCR reads into MiXCR, producing one record per CDR3 protein. The repertoire has about 140,000 distinct CDR3 sequences, 90% to 95% of them found once; the top ten carry 0.27%. The sequencing input was CD8+ T cells from PBMCs. These receptors originate from a human donor in good health. CDR3s include the opening cysteine and the closing phenylalanine or tryptophan. The D gene is left open where the match is weak. The size of a clone is reported for some rows only, either as once, few or many, or as a class for expanded clones.

J | size | D | V | CDR3 | DNA
TRBJ1-2 | NA | TRBD1 | TRBV12-5 | CASGTGLGYTF | TGTGCTAGTGGGACAGGGCTCGGCTACACCTTC
TRBJ2-1 | NA | TRBD2 | TRBV3-1 | CASSHEREVEQFF | TGTGCCAGCAGCCACGAACGGGAGGTTGAGCAGTTCTTC
TRBJ2-2 | NA | TRBD1 | TRBV20-1 | CSARDVVGQGAGELFF | TGCAGTGCTAGAGATGTCGTCGGACAGGGGGCCGGGGAGCTGTTTTTT
TRBJ2-7 | NA | NA | TRBV29-1 | CSVEGLGGKLSYEQYF | TGCAGCGTTGAAGGATTGGGCGGGAAGCTTTCCTACGAGCAGTACTTC
TRBJ1-4 | NA | NA | TRBV15 | CATSLERGWNEKLFF | TGTGCCACCTCATTGGAGAGGGGGTGGAATGAAAAACTGTTTTTT
TRBJ2-1 | NA | NA | TRBV7-9 | CASSLETSVDEQFF | TGTGCCAGCAGCTTGGAGACTAGTGTCGATGAGCAGTTCTTC
TRBJ2-1 | NA | TRBD1 | TRBV13 | CASSWDRGNEQFF | TGTGCCAGCAGCTGGGACAGAGGGAATGAGCAGTTCTTC
TRBJ2-7 | NA | NA | TRBV20-1 | CSAYFPQGDYEQYF | TGCAGTGCTTATTTCCCACAGGGAGACTACGAGCAGTACTTC
TRBJ2-4 | NA | TRBD2 | TRBV7-9 | CASSSGGQAKNIQYF | TGTGCCAGCAGCTCGGGGGGTCAAGCCAAAAACATTCAGTACTTC
TRBJ1-1 | NA | NA | TRBV7-8 | CASSLDGAAAEAFF | TGTGCCAGCAGCTTAGACGGGGCAGCAGCTGAAGCTTTCTTT
TRBJ1-1 | NA | NA | TRBV5-1 | CASSLAGTSGTEAFF | TGCGCCAGCAGCTTGGCAGGGACAAGTGGCACTGAAGCTTTCTTT
TRBJ2-7 | NA | NA | TRBV15 | CATSRVGNEQYF | TGTGCCACCAGCAGAGTAGGGAACGAGCAGTACTTC
TRBJ2-7 | once | TRBD2 | TRBV28 | CASSPPGLAAYEQYF | TGTGCCAGCAGTCCCCCGGGACTAGCGGCCTACGAGCAGTACTTC
TRBJ1-2 | NA | NA | TRBV28 | CASSLVWDRPSGYTF | TGTGCCAGCAGTTTAGTATGGGACCGCCCTAGCGGCTACACCTTC
TRBJ2-1 | NA | NA | TRBV19 | CASTQGVNEQFF | TGTGCCAGTACCCAGGGTGTCAATGAGCAGTTCTTC
TRBJ1-2 | once | NA | TRBV27 | CASSLSGRPNYGYTF | TGTGCCAGCAGTTTATCGGGACGTCCTAACTATGGCTACACCTTC
TRBJ2-4 | NA | TRBD1 | TRBV7-2 | CASSVLGGQINIQYF | TGTGCCAGCAGCGTCCTTGGGGGACAGATAAACATTCAGTACTTC
TRBJ2-5 | NA | NA | TRBV20-1 | CSARPAGETQYF | TGCAGTGCTAGACCCGCGGGGGAGACCCAGTACTTC
TRBJ2-3 | NA | NA | TRBV27 | CASSLSGETLPDTQYF | TGTGCCAGCAGTTTATCTGGGGAAACCCTCCCAGATACGCAGTATTTT
TRBJ2-1 | NA | TRBD2 | TRBV9 | CASSVAGGSMDEQFF | TGTGCCAGCAGCGTAGCGGGCGGGAGCATGGATGAGCAGTTCTTC
TRBJ2-7 | NA | TRBD1 | TRBV7-9 | CASSSDRVPFPLQYEQYF | TGTGCCAGCAGCTCCGACAGGGTCCCATTTCCCCTACAGTACGAGCAGTACTTC
TRBJ2-1 | NA | NA | TRBV29-1 | CSVRVRGVGLGNEQFF | TGCAGCGTGCGAGTTCGAGGAGTCGGTTTAGGCAATGAGCAGTTCTTC
TRBJ2-3 | NA | NA | TRBV10-2 | CASFDSGDTQYF | TGCGCCAGCTTCGACTCGGGAGATACGCAGTATTTT
TRBJ2-1 | NA | NA | TRBV7-9 | CASSHSSYNEQFF | TGTGCCAGCAGTCACTCCAGCTACAATGAGCAGTTCTTC
TRBJ1-2 | NA | NA | TRBV27 | CASSFTFAGVYGYTF | TGTGCCAGCAGTTTTACGTTTGCCGGGGTTTATGGCTACACCTTC
TRBJ2-4 | NA | NA | TRBV7-3 | CASSPGETLAKNIQYF | TGTGCCAGCAGCCCCGGCGAGACCCTAGCCAAAAACATTCAGTACTTC
TRBJ2-7 | NA | TRBD2 | TRBV27 | CATGLSGSYEQYF | TGTGCCACCGGTTTAAGCGGGAGCTACGAGCAGTACTTC
TRBJ1-2 | NA | NA | TRBV27 | CASSLRGSSNYGYTF | TGTGCCAGCAGTTTAAGGGGAAGCTCTAACTATGGCTACACCTTC
TRBJ1-1 | NA | NA | TRBV7-2 | CASSLAENTEAFF | TGTGCCAGCAGCTTAGCAGAGAACACTGAAGCTTTCTTT
TRBJ2-3 | NA | NA | TRBV7-9 | CASSLTVGDTDTQYF | TGTGCCAGCAGCTTAACTGTGGGAGATACAGATACGCAGTATTTT
TRBJ1-2 | NA | NA | TRBV9 | CASSGGHGGTYGYTF | TGTGCCAGCAGCGGAGGCCATGGGGGGACCTATGGCTACACCTTC
TRBJ2-7 | once | NA | TRBV6-4 | CASSDSGADSYEQYF | TGTGCCAGCAGTGACTCTGGGGCGGACAGCTACGAGCAGTACTTC
TRBJ1-2 | NA | TRBD1 | TRBV29-1 | CSVASDRGNGYTF | TGCAGCGTTGCCTCTGACAGGGGCAATGGCTACACCTTC
TRBJ2-7 | NA | TRBD1 | TRBV13 | CASTTGQRTYEQYF | TGTGCCAGCACCACGGGACAGCGAACATACGAGCAGTACTTC
TRBJ2-3 | NA | NA | TRBV5-1 | CASFEADTQYF | TGCGCCAGCTTTGAGGCAGATACGCAGTATTTT
TRBJ2-1 | NA | TRBD2 | TRBV20-1 | CSARGVPGGLYEQFF | TGCAGTGCTAGAGGGGTCCCGGGAGGGCTGTACGAGCAGTTCTTC
TRBJ2-1 | NA | NA | TRBV1 | CTSSQEVEQFF | TGCACCAGCAGCCAAGAAGTTGAGCAGTTCTTC
TRBJ2-2 | once | NA | TRBV19 | CASSGAHGDTGELFF | TGTGCCAGTAGCGGGGCTCATGGGGACACCGGGGAGCTGTTTTTT
TRBJ2-3 | NA | TRBD2 | TRBV12-3/TRBV12-4 | CASSLEWSGSLTDTQYF | TGTGCCAGCAGTTTAGAGTGGAGCGGGAGCCTGACAGATACGCAGTATTTT
TRBJ2-1 | NA | TRBD2 | TRBV19 | CASSIGTSGRTNEQFF | TGTGCCAGTAGTATAGGGACTAGCGGGAGGACGAATGAGCAGTTCTTC
TRBJ2-3 | NA | NA | TRBV15 | CATSPRGLLTDTQYF | TGTGCCACCAGCCCACGTGGGCTATTAACAGATACGCAGTATTTT
TRBJ2-1 | once | NA | TRBV19 | CASSWEEDRTYNEQFF | TGTGCCAGTAGTTGGGAGGAGGACAGGACCTACAATGAGCAGTTCTTC
TRBJ2-1 | NA | TRBD2 | TRBV12-5 | CASGFSGYYNEQFF | TGTGCTAGTGGTTTTAGCGGGTACTACAATGAGCAGTTCTTC
TRBJ1-2 | NA | TRBD1 | TRBV7-9 | CASSLYDRGGYTF | TGTGCCAGCAGCTTATACGACAGGGGTGGCTACACCTTC
TRBJ2-7 | NA | NA | TRBV11-2 | CASSTNLAEQYF | TGTGCCAGCAGCACTAATCTAGCGGAGCAGTACTTC
TRBJ1-5 | NA | NA | TRBV24-1 | CATSGPSSNQPQHF | TGTGCCACCAGTGGGCCTTCTAGCAATCAGCCCCAGCATTTT
TRBJ2-7 | few | NA | TRBV29-1 | CSVEDSYSYEQYF | TGCAGCGTTGAAGACAGTTACTCCTACGAGCAGTACTTC
TRBJ2-2 | NA | NA | TRBV18 | CASSYGTSGELFF | TGTGCCAGCTCATACGGGACTTCCGGGGAGCTGTTTTTT
TRBJ2-3 | NA | NA | TRBV7-9 | CASSFGQITDTQYF | TGTGCCAGCAGCTTTGGACAGATCACAGATACGCAGTATTTT
TRBJ2-1 | NA | NA | TRBV29-1 | CSAYKARQRANEQFF | TGCAGCGCCTATAAGGCCAGGCAGAGGGCCAATGAGCAGTTCTTC
TRBJ2-7 | NA | NA | TRBV28 | CASSSRGLLLGEQYF | TGTGCCAGCAGCTCCCGGGGGCTCCTTCTAGGCGAGCAGTACTTC